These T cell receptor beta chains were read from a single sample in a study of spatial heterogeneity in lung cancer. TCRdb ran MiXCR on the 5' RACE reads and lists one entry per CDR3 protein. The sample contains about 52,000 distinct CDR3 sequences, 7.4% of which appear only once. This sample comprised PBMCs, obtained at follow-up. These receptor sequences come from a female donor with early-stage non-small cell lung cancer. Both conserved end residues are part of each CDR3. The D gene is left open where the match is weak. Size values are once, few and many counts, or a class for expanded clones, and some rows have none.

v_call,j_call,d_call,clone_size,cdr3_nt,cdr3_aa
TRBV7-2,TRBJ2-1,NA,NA,TGTGCCAGCAGCTCCCCCTCGACCCCCTATGAGCAGTTCTTC,CASSSPSTPYEQFF
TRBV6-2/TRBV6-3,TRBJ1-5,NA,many,TGTGCCAGCAGTTACTCGACTGCGGGAGGACAGCCCCAGCATTTT,CASSYSTAGGQPQHF
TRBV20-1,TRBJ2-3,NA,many,TGCAGTGCTAGAGATCCTTTGGCAGATACGCAGTATTTT,CSARDPLADTQYF
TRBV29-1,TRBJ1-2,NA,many,TGCAGCGTTGAAGATCCCGGCTACACCTTC,CSVEDPGYTF
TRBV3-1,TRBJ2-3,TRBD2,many,TGTGCCAGCAGCCTCTGGACTAGCTCAGATACGCAGTATTTT,CASSLWTSSDTQYF
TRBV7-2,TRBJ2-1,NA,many,TGTGCCAGCAGCTCGGGACTCATCATTCAGGCCGAGCAGTTCTTC,CASSSGLIIQAEQFF
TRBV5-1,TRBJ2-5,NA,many,TGCGCCAGCAGCCCGATGACCCAGGGGGAGACCCAGTACTTC,CASSPMTQGETQYF
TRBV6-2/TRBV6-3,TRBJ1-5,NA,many,TGTGCCAGCAGTAAACGCGGTCAGCCCCAGCATTTT,CASSKRGQPQHF
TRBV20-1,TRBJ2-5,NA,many,TGCAGTGCTAGAGATAAGGCCAGCCTTGCGACCCAGTACTTC,CSARDKASLATQYF
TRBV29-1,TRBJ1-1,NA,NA,TGCAGCGTACGACAGAGCATGAACACTGAAGCTTTCTTT,CSVRQSMNTEAFF
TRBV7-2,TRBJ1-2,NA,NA,TGTGCCAGCAGCTTAAAGAGAGGGGAGCATGGCTACACCTTC,CASSLKRGEHGYTF
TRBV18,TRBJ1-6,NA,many,TGTGCCAGCTCACCACTCCGGGTCTCCTATAATTCACCCCTCCACTTT,CASSPLRVSYNSPLHF
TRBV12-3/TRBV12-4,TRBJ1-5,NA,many,TGTGCCAGCAGTACCCGAGGGGCGGATCAGCCCCAGCATTTT,CASSTRGADQPQHF
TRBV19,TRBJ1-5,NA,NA,TGTGCCACCGAAGGACAAAATAGGGTCAATCAGCCCCAGCATTTT,CATEGQNRVNQPQHF
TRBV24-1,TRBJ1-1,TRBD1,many,TGTGCCACCAGTGGCACCGGGACAGTGAACACTGAAGCTTTCTTT,CATSGTGTVNTEAFF
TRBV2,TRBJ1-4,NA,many,TGTGCCAGCAGCGGCGGGCTTGCAACTAATGAAAAACTGTTTTTT,CASSGGLATNEKLFF
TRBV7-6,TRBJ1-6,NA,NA,TGTGCCAGCAGCTTATCCGGGGATTCACCCCTCCACTTT,CASSLSGDSPLHF
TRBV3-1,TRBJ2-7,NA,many,TGTGCCAGCAGCCAAGACAAACAGGTTTACCACGAGCAGTACTTC,CASSQDKQVYHEQYF
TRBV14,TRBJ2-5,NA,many,TGTGCCAGCAGCCGTGGAGGGCCCGCTAAGACCCAGTACTTC,CASSRGGPAKTQYF
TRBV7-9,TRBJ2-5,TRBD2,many,TGTGCCAGCAGCTTAGACTGGACTAGCGGGGACCAAGAGACCCAGTACTTC,CASSLDWTSGDQETQYF
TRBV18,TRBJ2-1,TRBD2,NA,TGTGCCAGCTCACCACGGGTAGCGGGGGGGCCGACGAGCGGGGCCTACAATGAGCAGTTCTTC,CASSPRVAGGPTSGAYNEQFF
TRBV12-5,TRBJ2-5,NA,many,TGTGCTAGTGCCTGGGGGGGCTACGAGACCCAGTACTTC,CASAWGGYETQYF
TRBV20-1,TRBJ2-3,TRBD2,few,TGCAGTGCTAGAGATTCTTCGCGGGGGGGTTTAAATACGCAGTATTTT,CSARDSSRGGLNTQYF
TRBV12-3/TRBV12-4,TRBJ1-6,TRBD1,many,TGTGCCACCAAAGACGGGGGGAGGCTTGGACAGGGCTCACCCCTCCACTTT,CATKDGGRLGQGSPLHF
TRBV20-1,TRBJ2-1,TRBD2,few,TGCAGTGCTAGAGATCCGGCAGGGAGGGATGAGCAGTTCTTC,CSARDPAGRDEQFF
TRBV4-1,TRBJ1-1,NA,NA,TGCGCCAGCAGCCACGATGGGGTTACGGTTGCTGAAGCTTTCTTT,CASSHDGVTVAEAFF
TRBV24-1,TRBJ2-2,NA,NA,TGTGCCACGAGGGAGGGGGCGAACACCGGGGAGCTGTTTTTT,CATREGANTGELFF
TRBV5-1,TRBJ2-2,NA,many,TGCGCCAGCAGCTTGGAGGGGTTTCGGGGAACAATGGGAGACACCGGGGAGCTGTTTTTT,CASSLEGFRGTMGDTGELFF
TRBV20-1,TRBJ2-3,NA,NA,TGCAGTGCTAGAGATAGGAGGTTGATCGATACGCAGTATTTT,CSARDRRLIDTQYF
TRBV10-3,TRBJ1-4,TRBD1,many,TGTGCCATCAGAGACAGGGTGACTGAAAAACTGTTTTTT,CAIRDRVTEKLFF
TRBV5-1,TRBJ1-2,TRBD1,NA,TGCGCCAGCAGCTCCAGGACAGGGGCCGCTTATGGCTACACCTTC,CASSSRTGAAYGYTF
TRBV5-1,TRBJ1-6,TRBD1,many,TGCGCCAGCAGCACAGGGGGTGGTAATTCACCCCTCCACTTT,CASSTGGGNSPLHF
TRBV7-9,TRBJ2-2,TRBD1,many,TGTGCCAGCAGCCGACTGATGACAGGGAAAACCGGGGAGCTGTTTTTT,CASSRLMTGKTGELFF
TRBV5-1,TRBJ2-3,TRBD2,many,TGCGCCAGCAGCTTGGACAGTCGGGAGGCAGATACGCAGTATTTT,CASSLDSREADTQYF
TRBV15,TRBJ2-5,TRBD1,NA,TGTGCCACCGGGACAGGGTATCGGGAGACCCAGTACTTC,CATGTGYRETQYF
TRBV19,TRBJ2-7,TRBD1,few,TGTGCCAGTCGCGTCGGGACAGGGGCCTACGAGCAGTACTTC,CASRVGTGAYEQYF
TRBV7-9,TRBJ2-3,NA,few,TGTGCCAGCAGCGCTAGTCGGGCGGCTTGGGGCACAGATACGCAGTATTTT,CASSASRAAWGTDTQYF
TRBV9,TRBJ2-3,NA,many,TGTGCCAGCAACCGCGCGGGGGCCATCACAGATACGCAGTATTTT,CASNRAGAITDTQYF
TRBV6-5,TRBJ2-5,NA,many,TGTGCCAGCAGTTACCACCCTAGCGCCCAAGAGACCCAGTACTTC,CASSYHPSAQETQYF
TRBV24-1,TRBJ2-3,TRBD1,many,TGTGCCACCAGTGAGACAGGGGAATCAGATACGCAGTATTTT,CATSETGESDTQYF
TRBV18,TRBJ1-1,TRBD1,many,TGTGCCAGCTCACCCCGACAGGGAAACACTGAAGCTTTCTTT,CASSPRQGNTEAFF
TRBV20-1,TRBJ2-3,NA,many,TGCAGTGCTAGTGGACTCCGGGGCGAAGATACGCAGTATTTT,CSASGLRGEDTQYF
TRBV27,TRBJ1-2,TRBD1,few,TGTGCCAGCAGTTCTCTGACAGGGGACTATGGCTACACCTTC,CASSSLTGDYGYTF